These 29 T cell receptor beta chains came from one sample sequenced in a study of T cells after yellow fever vaccination. Using its own MiXCR run on the 5' RACE reads, TCRdb lists one record per CDR3 protein. Of about 160,000 distinct CDR3 sequences detected, almost 7% appear once; the ten largest clones hold 2.5% to 3%. This specimen consisted of CD4+ T cells sorted from PBMCs, obtained around 5 days after the first yellow fever vaccination. These receptors were taken from a man aged 18 to 30 who received the YFV17D yellow fever vaccine.

This clonotype has a count of ten or more. V and J are TRBV20-1 and TRBJ2-1, with TRBD2 matching over 7 bases. From germline, CDR1 is DFQATT and CDR2 SNEGSKA (reference sequence). V lost 8 bases to trimming and J lost 0 bases; unmatched junction nucleotides: 16. CDR3 length: 17 residues. CDR3 nucleotide sequence: TGCAGTCCAACGAAGGCCAGCGGGATTAGCTCCTACAATGAGCAGTTCTTC. Its protein is CSPTKASGISSYNEQFF.

This clonotype has ten or more counts. This chain links TRBV5-4 with TRBJ1-4; no reliable D call. V was pared by 3 bases and J by 5 bases, with 14 bases between. CDR1 is SGHNT and CDR2 is YYREEE in the germline V gene (reference sequence). The CDR3 runs 15 residues. The CDR3 bases are TGTGCCAGCAGCTCCAAGGGTGGAGGCAATGAAAAACTGTTTTTT. Translation: CASSSKGGGNEKLFF.

The CDR3 coding sequence is TGTGCCAGCTCACCACAGCGGGGAAGCTACGAGCAGTACGTC. Translating it yields CASSPQRGSYEQYV. The V gene is TRBV18, the J gene TRBJ2-7, with 7 bases lining up with TRBD2. Unmatched junction bases numbered 3, after V lost 1 base and J lost 3 bases. Germline-derived CDR1 and CDR2 are KGHSH and LQKENI. This CDR3 spans 14 amino acids.

The chain is built from TRBV5-1 and TRBJ2-1; TRBD1 matches at 9 bases. The germline CDR1 and CDR2 sequences are SGHRS and YFSETQ. The CDR3 totals 13 residues. V lost 6 bases, J lost 6 bases, and 4 bases stayed unmatched. The CDR3 reads CASKTGGGNEQFF. The CDR3, as DNA: TGCGCCAGCAAGACAGGGGGTGGCAATGAGCAGTTCTTC.

This clonotype was detected only once. This chain links TRBV6-2 or TRBV6-3 with TRBJ2-1; TRBD1 agrees at 7 bases. CDR3 length equals 16 residues. V lost 4 bases to trimming and J lost 4 bases; unmatched junction nucleotides: 10. The germline V gene has CDR1 MNHEY and CDR2 SVGEGT. The CDR3 is CASSSVPGTAYNEQFF. DNA of the CDR3: TGTGCCAGCAGTTCCGTACCCGGGACAGCATACAATGAGCAGTTCTTC.

V is TRBV5-4 and J is TRBJ2-7, with a possible D match to TRBD1 (6 bases). This CDR3 region has 14 residues. Germline CDR1 and CDR2: SGHNT and YYREEE (reference sequence). V was pared by 4 bases and J by 5 bases, with 16 bases between. The CDR3 sequence: CASSEQGSPNEQYV. CDR3 sequence (DNA): TGTGCCAGCAGCGAACAGGGTTCTCCTAACGAGCAGTACGTC.

This clonotype was seen at least ten times. V gene TRBV7-2 combines with J gene TRBJ1-3, with D unclear. The CDR3 is 14 residues long. Deletions cut 5 bases from V and 0 bases from J, with 8 bases between. Germline CDR1 and CDR2: SGHTA and FQGNSA. Here the CDR3 reads CASSSKSSGNTIYF. As DNA, the CDR3 is TGTGCCAGCAGCAGCAAAAGCTCTGGAAACACCATATATTTT.

The V and J genes are TRBV20-1 and TRBJ1-4; D uncertain. The CDR3 contains 13 residues. The germline V gene has CDR1 DFQATT and CDR2 SNEGSKA (reference sequence). Trimming left V 6 bases short and J 3 bases short, with 11 bases between. CDR3 bases: TGCAGTGCAAGACCTCATGCTAATGAAAAACTGTTTTTT. It yields the protein CSARPHANEKLFF.

This clonotype came up a few times. The chain recombines TRBV11-2 with TRBJ2-3; weak D call: TRBD2 (7 bases). CDR3 length: 17 amino acids. Germline V gene lookup returns CDR1 SGHAT and CDR2 FQNNGV. Trimming left V 5 bases short and J 0 bases short, with 18 bases between. CDR3 sequence reads: CASSGGGRDLSTDTQYF. For the CDR3, the DNA is TGTGCCAGCAGCGGGGGGGGCAGGGACCTTAGCACAGATACGCAGTATTTT.

In this sample, this clonotype turned up many times. The chain combines TRBV12-3 or TRBV12-4 with TRBJ2-1, with D uncertain. This CDR3 contains 12 residues. The V end was cut by 9 bases, the J end by 2 bases, with 8 bases between. The CDR3 sequence: CASSTAYNEQFF. Here the CDR3 DNA reads TGTGCCAGTTCGACTGCCTACAATGAGCAGTTCTTC.

The rearrangement links TRBV18 to TRBJ2-3; TRBD2 matches 7 bases. The V and J ends lost 8 bases and 6 bases, in that order; junction bases with no gene match: 8. This CDR3 spans 13 amino acids. Looked up from germline, CDR1 is KGHSH and CDR2 is LQKENI. In DNA, the CDR3 is TGTGCCAGCCTAATAGCGGGCTATGATACGCAGTATTTT. It is translated as CASLIAGYDTQYF.

Worth noting for this clonotype: A junction boundary mismatches the germline segment, possibly from a read error. The chain links TRBV20-1 to TRBJ2-7; TRBD1 might be the D (5 bases). The CDR3 spans 14 residues. CDR1 is DFQATT, CDR2 SNEGSKA, per germline (reference sequence). The CDR3: CSASQAAPSDEQYF. CDR3 bases: TGCAGTGCTTCACAGGCAGCCCCCTCCGACGAGCAGTACTTC.

V is TRBV11-3 and J is TRBJ2-2, with 10 bases identical to TRBD2. The CDR3 consists of 18 residues. Germline V lookup: CDR1 SGHNT, CDR2 YENEEA. J gave up 5 bases and V 3 bases, and 12 bases lay outside the gene matches. CDR3 protein: CASSFFRGLAGETGELFF. CDR3 nucleotide sequence: TGTGCCAGCAGCTTCTTTCGCGGGCTAGCGGGGGAAACCGGGGAGCTGTTTTTT.

This clonotype has at least ten counts. The chain employs TRBV20-1 and TRBJ2-3; TRBD2 matches at 8 bases. Germline assignment: CDR1 DFQATT and CDR2 SNEGSKA (reference sequence). This CDR3 spans 18 amino acids. V trimming: 6 bases; J trimming: 0 bases; junction bases outside the gene matches: 17. The chain's CDR3 is CSARTGSGAVLSTDTQYF. The CDR3 coding sequence is TGCAGTGCCCGGACGGGTAGCGGGGCCGTACTAAGCACAGATACGCAGTATTTT.

This clonotype was seen a handful of times. This chain joins TRBV29-1 and TRBJ2-4, with 7 nucleotides matching TRBD1. CDR1 SQVTM and CDR2 ANQGSEA come from the germline V gene. The CDR3 totals 14 residues. Losses at the gene ends were 7 bases for V and 0 bases for J; bases not matched to a gene: 6. The CDR3 here is CSARTGLAKNIQYF. Here the CDR3 DNA reads TGCAGCGCTAGGACAGGCCTAGCCAAAAACATTCAGTACTTC.

This clonotype was seen many times. The V call is TRBV2, the J call TRBJ1-2, with a possible D match to TRBD1 (6 bases). Germline CDR1 is SNHLY and CDR2 is FYNNEI. Trimming took off 6 bases at V and 0 bases at J, with 14 bases between the two ends. This CDR3 region has 15 residues. This CDR3 reads CASRLDRLANYGYTF. The CDR3, as DNA: TGTGCCAGCAGGCTCGACAGGCTAGCTAACTATGGCTACACCTTC. The variable domain in full, with the rest retrieved from reference TRBV2 and TRBJ1-2, is EPEVTQTPSHQVTQMGQEVILRCVPISNHLYFYWYRQILGQKVEFLVSFYNNEISEKSEIFDDQFSVERPDGSNFTLKIRSTKLEDSAMYFCASRLDRLANYGYTFGSGTRLTVV.

In this sample, this clonotype turned up many times. The chain joins TRBV27 to TRBJ2-7, with 8 bases matching TRBD1. The CDR3 covers 17 residues. Germline CDR1 MNHEY, CDR2 SMNVEV (reference sequence). Trimming took 4 bases from V and 4 from J; bases not matched to a gene: 15. The CDR3 reads CASSSIPRTGMVYEQYF. In DNA form, the CDR3 reads TGTGCCAGCAGTTCTATTCCCCGGACAGGGATGGTATACGAGCAGTACTTC.

This clonotype was seen many times. The chain combines TRBV7-2 with TRBJ2-7, with D possibly matching TRBD1 (5 bases). Germline V gives CDR1 SGHTA, CDR2 FQGNSA. This CDR3 region has 15 residues. V gave up 1 base and J gave up 2 bases, with 12 bases separating them. CDR3 bases: TGTGCCAGCAGCTTAGGGTCAGGGAAAGCCTACGAGCAGTACTTC. Translating gives CASSLGSGKAYEQYF.

This clonotype has a count of ten or more. DNA for the CDR3: TGTGCCAGCAGTTATACAGGGATCCTTCCCGAGGGGAATTCACCCCTCCACTTT. Its protein is CASSYTGILPEGNSPLHF. The chain recombines TRBV6-5 with TRBJ1-6; tentative D call: TRBD1 (6 bases). The CDR3 loop spans 18 amino acids. The germline V and J ends were trimmed by 3 bases and 7 bases, with 22 bases remaining between them. Germline CDR1 and CDR2: MNHEY and SVGAGI.

This clonotype was seen ten or more times. J is TRBJ2-7 and V is TRBV28, with D hard to call. The CDR3 covers 12 residues. The germline gives CDR1 MDHEN, CDR2 SYDVKM. V was shortened by 3 bases and J by 3 bases, with 6 bases between the two germline ends. For the CDR3, the DNA is TGTGCCAGCAGTTTCAGAGGCTACGAGCAGTACGTC. Translated, it gives CASSFRGYEQYV.

This clonotype was counted many times. The chain is built from TRBV21-1 and TRBJ2-3; the table's D call TRBD1 went unverified against the DNA. TRBV21-1 counts as a pseudogene. The CDR3 totals 17 residues. In DNA form, the CDR3 reads TGTGCCAGCAGCAAAATCACCCCGGGTAGGGGCACAGATACGCAGTATTTT. This sequence encodes CASSKITPGRGTDTQYF.

This clonotype was picked up many times. This chain connects TRBV28 to TRBJ1-4; maybe TRBD1 (5 bases). Trimming took 9 bases from V and 4 from J, leaving 12 bases between them. The germline V gene encodes CDR1 MDHEN and CDR2 SYDVKM. The CDR3 length is 13 residues. The CDR3 protein is CASAGIVNEKLFF. CDR3 nucleotides: TGTGCCAGTGCAGGGATTGTTAATGAAAAACTGTTTTTT.

This clonotype was picked up many times. The V call is TRBV6-2 or TRBV6-3, the J call TRBJ2-2, with TRBD2 matching over 8 bases. Trimming at V came to 8 bases and at J to 6 bases, leaving 14 bases not matched to a gene. This CDR3 spans 16 amino acids. Germline V gene data show CDR1 as MNHEY and CDR2 as SVGEGT. This CDR3 reads CASQAYSGDRSGELFF. In DNA form, the CDR3 reads TGTGCCAGCCAAGCTTATAGCGGGGATCGTTCCGGGGAGCTGTTTTTT.

This sequence joins TRBV5-1 and TRBJ2-5; TRBD2 aligns across 7 bases. The CDR3 has 14 amino acids. Germline V gives CDR1 SGHRS, CDR2 YFSETQ. Unmatched junction bases numbered 7, after V lost 3 bases and J lost 5 bases. The CDR3 nucleotides read TGCGCCAGCAGCTGGGAGGGAACCGGGGAGACCCAGTACTTC. Translated: CASSWEGTGETQYF.

V gene TRBV7-9 combines with J gene TRBJ1-5; weak D call: TRBD1 (6 bases). This CDR3 spans 15 amino acids. The germline CDR1 and CDR2 sequences are SEHNR and FQNEAQ (reference sequence). Trimming took 5 bases from V and 5 from J, leaving 16 bases between them. The CDR3: CASSPLGGQDQPQHF. CDR3 DNA sequence: TGTGCCAGCAGCCCTTTGGGGGGGCAGGATCAGCCCCAGCATTTT. The whole variable domain, filled in from reference TRBV7-9 and TRBJ1-5, reads DTGVSQNPRHKITKRGQNVTFRCDPISEHNRLYWYRQTLGQGPEFLTYFQNEAQLEKSRLLSDRFSAERPKGSFSTLEIQRTEQGDSAMYLCASSPLGGQDQPQHFGDGTRLSIL.

In its sample, this clonotype was seen many times. The chain couples TRBV5-1 to TRBJ2-6, with D unclear. The CDR3 runs 16 residues. The germline V gene encodes CDR1 SGHRS and CDR2 YFSETQ. The V end was cut by 5 bases, the J end by 4 bases, with 16 bases between. As DNA, the CDR3 is TGCGCCAGCAGAATCCCCCGGTTGGTCGGGGCCAACGTCCTGACTTTC. It translates to CASRIPRLVGANVLTF. The entire variable domain, with the rest obtained from reference TRBV5-1 and TRBJ2-6, is as follows: KAGVTQTPRYLIKTRGQQVTLSCSPISGHRSVSWYQQTPGQGLQFLFEYFSETQRNKGNFPGRFSGRQFSNSRSEMNVSTLELGDSALYLCASRIPRLVGANVLTFGAGSRLTVL.

This clonotype was counted between two and nine times. The chain carries TRBV4-3 and TRBJ2-4; 8 bases fit TRBD1. The length of the CDR3 is 16 residues. Germline-derived CDR1 and CDR2 are LGHNA and YSLEER. Germline trimming cut 0 bases from V and 4 bases from J; bases unmatched to any gene: 5. The CDR3 DNA follows: TGCGCCAGCAGCCAAGATCAGCGACAGGGGAAAAACATTCAGTACTTC. Protein product: CASSQDQRQGKNIQYF.

This clonotype appeared many times. The chain has TRBV5-1 and TRBJ1-5; the D gene is possibly TRBD1 (5 bases). Per the germline V gene, CDR1 is SGHRS and CDR2 is YFSETQ. The CDR3 runs 14 residues. V lost 4 bases and J 0 bases, leaving 8 bases between the germline ends. Written as DNA, the CDR3 is TGCGCCAGCAGCCCGGGGGTTAGCAATCAGCCCCAGCATTTT. This translates into CASSPGVSNQPQHF.

This clonotype came up a few times. This chain links TRBV6-5 with TRBJ2-7; 8 positions match TRBD1. J was trimmed by 2 bases and V by 2 bases; bases with no gene match: 2. Germline CDR1 reads MNHEY; CDR2 reads SVGAGI. This CDR3 contains 14 residues. The CDR3 here is CASSYDRGPYEQYF. The DNA of the CDR3 is TGTGCCAGCAGTTACGACAGGGGACCCTACGAGCAGTACTTC.